This T cell receptor (beta chain) was found in a study of blood T cell repertoires in COVID-19. Background on the study: COVID-19 samples collected from the United States, Italy and Spain covered acute and convalescent phases. In each case, the material was cDNA or gDNA derived from T cells, B-cell-depleted T cells, or PBMCs.

In the source study's methods: Amplifying reference gene primers gave estimates of nucleated cell counts. Sequencing was performed with immunoSEQ multiplex PCR; in TCRdb, only in-frame clones are kept and a portion is missing. The V and J calls and clone size were taken over from that table, and D and trimming were inferred from the DNA. The sample lists about 50,000 clones; roughly 83% were seen once. This CDR3 is 15 amino acids long. V lost 1 base and J 5 bases, leaving 14 bases between the germline ends. Looked up from germline, CDR1 is LGHDT and CDR2 is YNNKEL (reference sequence). This sequence was found in a woman aged 60-75 years with acute or convalescent COVID-19. Input material: peripheral blood. The rearrangement links TRBV3-1 (or the pseudogene TRBV3-2) to TRBJ1-2; possible D gene TRBD1, 5 bases. DNA for the CDR3: TGTGCCAGCAGCCAAGGAAAGAACAGGTGGTATGGCTACACCTTC. Protein sequence: CASSQGKNRWYGYTF.